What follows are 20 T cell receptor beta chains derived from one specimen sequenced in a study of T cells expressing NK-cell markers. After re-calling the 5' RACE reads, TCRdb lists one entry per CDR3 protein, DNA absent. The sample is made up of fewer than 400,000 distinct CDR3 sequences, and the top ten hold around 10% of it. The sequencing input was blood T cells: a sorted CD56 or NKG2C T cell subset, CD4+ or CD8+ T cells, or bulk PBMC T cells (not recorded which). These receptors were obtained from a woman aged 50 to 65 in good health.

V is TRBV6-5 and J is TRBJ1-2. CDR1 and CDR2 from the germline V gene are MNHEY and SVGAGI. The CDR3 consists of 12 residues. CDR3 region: CASRTGLGGYTF.

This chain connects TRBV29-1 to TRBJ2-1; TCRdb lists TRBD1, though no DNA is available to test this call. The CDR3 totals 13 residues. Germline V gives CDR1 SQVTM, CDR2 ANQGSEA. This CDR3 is CSVVGGRWGEQFF.

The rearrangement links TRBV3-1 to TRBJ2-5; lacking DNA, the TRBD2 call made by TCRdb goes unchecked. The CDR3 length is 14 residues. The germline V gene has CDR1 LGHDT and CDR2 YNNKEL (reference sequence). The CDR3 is CASSPVGLVETQYF.

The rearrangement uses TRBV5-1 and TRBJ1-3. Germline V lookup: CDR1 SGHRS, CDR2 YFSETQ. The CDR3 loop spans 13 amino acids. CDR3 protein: CASSLAGRSTIYF.

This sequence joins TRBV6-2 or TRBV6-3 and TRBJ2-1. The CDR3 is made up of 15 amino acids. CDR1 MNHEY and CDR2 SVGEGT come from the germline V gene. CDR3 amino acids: CASTFSGRYYNEQFF.

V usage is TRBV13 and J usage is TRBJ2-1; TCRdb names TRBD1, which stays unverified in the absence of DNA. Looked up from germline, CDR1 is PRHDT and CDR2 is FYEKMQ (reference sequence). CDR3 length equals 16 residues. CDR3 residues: CASSPYGWQGAVEQFF.

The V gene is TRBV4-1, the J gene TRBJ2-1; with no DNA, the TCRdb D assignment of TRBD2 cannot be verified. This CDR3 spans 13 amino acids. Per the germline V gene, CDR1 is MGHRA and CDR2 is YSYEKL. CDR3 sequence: CASSPLINNEQFF.

The CDR3 sequence is CSVAEGFSYEQYF. This chain connects TRBV29-1 to TRBJ2-7; without DNA, the TCRdb call of TRBD2 cannot be checked. Germline CDR1 SQVTM, CDR2 ANQGSEA. The CDR3 is 13 residues long.

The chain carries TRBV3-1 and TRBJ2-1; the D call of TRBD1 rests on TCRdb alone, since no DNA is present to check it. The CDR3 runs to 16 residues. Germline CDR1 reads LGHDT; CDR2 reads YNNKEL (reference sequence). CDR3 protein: CASSQAEAGTNNEQFF.

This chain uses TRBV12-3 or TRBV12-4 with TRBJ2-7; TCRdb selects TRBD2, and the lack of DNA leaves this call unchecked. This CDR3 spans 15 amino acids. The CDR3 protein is CASSTRSGREDEQYF.

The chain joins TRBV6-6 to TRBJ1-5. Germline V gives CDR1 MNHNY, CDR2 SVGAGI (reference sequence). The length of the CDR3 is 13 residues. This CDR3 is CASSSGWGQPQHF.

The CDR3 loop is CASSTTSGYYNEQFF. The gene calls are TRBV19 and TRBJ2-1; TCRdb picks TRBD2, but there is no DNA to check that call. This CDR3 contains 15 residues. CDR1 and CDR2 from the germline V gene are LNHDA and SQIVND (reference sequence).

The chain's CDR3 is CASSFLGQGAETQYF. The V gene is TRBV27, the J gene TRBJ2-5; TCRdb returns TRBD1, unconfirmable since there is no DNA. CDR3 length equals 15 residues. Germline V gene data show CDR1 as MNHEY and CDR2 as SMNVEV (reference sequence).

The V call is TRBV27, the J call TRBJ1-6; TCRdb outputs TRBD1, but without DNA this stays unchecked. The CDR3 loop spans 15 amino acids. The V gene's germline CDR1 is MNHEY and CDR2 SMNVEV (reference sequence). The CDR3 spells CASSLGGHVNSPLHF.

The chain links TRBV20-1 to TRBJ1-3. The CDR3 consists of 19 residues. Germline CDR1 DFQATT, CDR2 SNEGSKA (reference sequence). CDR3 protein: CSALPSLPALTGSGNTIYF.

This CDR3 is CSARVRSNYGYTF. The chain has TRBV20-1 and TRBJ1-2. CDR1 and CDR2 from the germline V gene are DFQATT and SNEGSKA (reference sequence). This CDR3 region has 13 residues.

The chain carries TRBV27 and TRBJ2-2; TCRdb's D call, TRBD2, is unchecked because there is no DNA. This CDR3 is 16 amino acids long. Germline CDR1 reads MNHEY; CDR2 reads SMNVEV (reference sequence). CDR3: CASSSPRGPDTGELFF.

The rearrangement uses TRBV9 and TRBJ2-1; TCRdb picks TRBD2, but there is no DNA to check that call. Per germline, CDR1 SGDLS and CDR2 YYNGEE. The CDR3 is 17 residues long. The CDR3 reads CASSPPFDHIGGYEQFF.

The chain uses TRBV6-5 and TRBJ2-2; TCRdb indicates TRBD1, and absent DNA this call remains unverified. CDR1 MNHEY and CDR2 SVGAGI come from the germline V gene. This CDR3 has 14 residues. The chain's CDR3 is CASSYLNRGGELFF.

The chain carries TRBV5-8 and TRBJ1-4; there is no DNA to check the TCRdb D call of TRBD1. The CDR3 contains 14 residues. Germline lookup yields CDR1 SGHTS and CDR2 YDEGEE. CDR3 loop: CASSRTGKDEKLFF.